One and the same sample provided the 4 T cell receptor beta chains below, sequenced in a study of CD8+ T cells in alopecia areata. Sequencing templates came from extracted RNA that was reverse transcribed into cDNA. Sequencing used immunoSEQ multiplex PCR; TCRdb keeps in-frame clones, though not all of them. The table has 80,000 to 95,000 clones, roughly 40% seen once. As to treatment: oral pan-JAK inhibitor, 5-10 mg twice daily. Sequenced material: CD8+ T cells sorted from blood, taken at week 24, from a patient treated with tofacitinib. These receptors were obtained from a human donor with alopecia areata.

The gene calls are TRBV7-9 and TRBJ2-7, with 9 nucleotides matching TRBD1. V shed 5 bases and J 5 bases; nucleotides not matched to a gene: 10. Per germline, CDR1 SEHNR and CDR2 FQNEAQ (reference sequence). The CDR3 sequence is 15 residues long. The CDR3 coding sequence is TGTGCCAGCAGCAGCTCTTGGACAGGGGAGCACGAGCAGTACTTC. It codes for CASSSSWTGEHEQYF.

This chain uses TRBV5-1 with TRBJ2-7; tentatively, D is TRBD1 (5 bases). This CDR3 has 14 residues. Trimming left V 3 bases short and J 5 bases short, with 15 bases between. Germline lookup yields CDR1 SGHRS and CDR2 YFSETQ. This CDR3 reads CASSSLRTKDEQYF. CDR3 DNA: TGCGCCAGCAGCTCCTTAAGGACAAAGGACGAGCAGTACTTC.

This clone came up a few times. For the CDR3, the DNA is TGTGCCAGCAGTTTATTTGACGGACTTCTGTTCTTC. Translation: CASSLFDGLLFF. The J gene is TRBJ2-1, the V gene TRBV27; weak D call: TRBD2 (5 bases). The CDR3 covers 12 residues. V was trimmed by 1 base and J by 15 bases, leaving 13 bases between them. The germline CDR1 and CDR2 sequences are MNHEY and SMNVEV (reference sequence).

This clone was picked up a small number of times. The CDR3 is CASSSERNEQFF. For the CDR3, the DNA is TGTGCCAGCAGCTCCGAGCGGAATGAGCAGTTCTTC. The chain is built from TRBV7-9 and TRBJ2-1; D is possibly TRBD2 (5 bases). Germline assignment: CDR1 SEHNR and CDR2 FQNEAQ (reference sequence). CDR3 length equals 12 residues. Deletions cut 4 bases from V and 7 bases from J, with 8 bases between.